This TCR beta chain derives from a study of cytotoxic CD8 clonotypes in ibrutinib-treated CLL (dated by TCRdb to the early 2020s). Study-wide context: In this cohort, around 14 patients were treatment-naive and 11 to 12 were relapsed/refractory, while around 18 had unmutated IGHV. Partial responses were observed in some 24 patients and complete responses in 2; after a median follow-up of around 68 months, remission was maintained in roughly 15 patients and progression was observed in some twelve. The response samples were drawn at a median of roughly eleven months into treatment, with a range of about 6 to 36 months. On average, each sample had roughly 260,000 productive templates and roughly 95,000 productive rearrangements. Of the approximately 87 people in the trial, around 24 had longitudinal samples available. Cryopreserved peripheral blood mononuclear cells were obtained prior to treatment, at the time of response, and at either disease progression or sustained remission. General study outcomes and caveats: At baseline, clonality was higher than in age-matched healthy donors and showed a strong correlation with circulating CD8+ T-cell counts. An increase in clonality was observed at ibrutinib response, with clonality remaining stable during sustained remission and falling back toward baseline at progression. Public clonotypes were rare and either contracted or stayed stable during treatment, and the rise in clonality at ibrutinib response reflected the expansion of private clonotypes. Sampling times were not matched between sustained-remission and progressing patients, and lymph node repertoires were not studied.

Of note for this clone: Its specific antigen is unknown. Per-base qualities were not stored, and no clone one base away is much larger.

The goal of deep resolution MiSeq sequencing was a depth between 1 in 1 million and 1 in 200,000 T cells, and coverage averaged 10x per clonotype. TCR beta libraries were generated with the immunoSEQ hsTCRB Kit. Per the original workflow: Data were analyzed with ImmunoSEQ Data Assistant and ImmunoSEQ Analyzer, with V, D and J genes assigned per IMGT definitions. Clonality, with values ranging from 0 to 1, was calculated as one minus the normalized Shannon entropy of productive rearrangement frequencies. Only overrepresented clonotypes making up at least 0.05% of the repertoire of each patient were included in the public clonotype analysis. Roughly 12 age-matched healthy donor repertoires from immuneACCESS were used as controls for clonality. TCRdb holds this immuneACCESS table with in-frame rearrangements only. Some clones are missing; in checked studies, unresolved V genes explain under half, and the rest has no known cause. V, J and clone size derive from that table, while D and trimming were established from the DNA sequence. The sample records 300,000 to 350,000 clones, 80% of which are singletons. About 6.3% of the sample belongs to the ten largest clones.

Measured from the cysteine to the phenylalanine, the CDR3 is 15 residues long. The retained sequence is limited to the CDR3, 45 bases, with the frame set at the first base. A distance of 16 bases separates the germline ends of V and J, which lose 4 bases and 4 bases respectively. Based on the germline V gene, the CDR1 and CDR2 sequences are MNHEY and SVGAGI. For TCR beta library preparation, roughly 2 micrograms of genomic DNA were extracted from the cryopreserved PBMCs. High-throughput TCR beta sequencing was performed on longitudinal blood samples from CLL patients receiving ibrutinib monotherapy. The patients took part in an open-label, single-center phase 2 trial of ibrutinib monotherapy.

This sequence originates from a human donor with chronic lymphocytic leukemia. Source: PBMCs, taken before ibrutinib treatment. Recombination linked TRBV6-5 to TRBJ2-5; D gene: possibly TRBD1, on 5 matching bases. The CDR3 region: CASSSVTGVAETQYF. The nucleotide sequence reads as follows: TGTGCCAGCAGTTCCGTAACAGGAGTGGCAGAGACCCAGTACTTC.